A single sample is the source of the 12 T cell receptor beta chains below, sequenced in a study of a mutant IDH1 vaccine in newly diagnosed glioma. The antigens of these receptors remain unknown. TCRdb's copy holds only in-frame clones and misses some; the assay was immunoSEQ multiplex PCR. The data show approximately 45,000 clones, around 90% seen once. Sample time point: week 23, last vaccination. Vaccine doses each comprised 300 ug of mutant IDH1 20-mer peptide, with topical imiquimod. The sequenced sample was PBMCs, obtained from a glioma patient whose treatment included an IDH1 peptide vaccine. These TCRs come from a man aged 50 to 59 with glioma.

The chain recombines TRBV10-2 with TRBJ1-5; TRBD1 aligns across 7 bases. The V gene's germline CDR1 is WSHSY and CDR2 SAAADI. Trimming removed 0 bases from V and 9 bases from J; junction bases left unmatched: 2. The CDR3 has 13 residues. CDR3 region: CASSESTGRPQHF. The CDR3 DNA reads TGCGCCAGCAGTGAGTCGACAGGGCGGCCCCAGCATTTT.

The table lists this clone with a count of one. This chain connects TRBV7-9 to TRBJ1-1; the D is unclear. The CDR3 consists of 14 residues. V lost 8 bases and J 1 base, leaving 14 bases between the germline ends. The germline V gene encodes CDR1 SEHNR and CDR2 FQNEAQ (reference sequence). The CDR3 region is CASCPPGGNTEAFF. The CDR3 DNA reads TGTGCCAGCTGCCCCCCGGGTGGGAACACTGAAGCTTTCTTT.

The J gene is TRBJ1-2, the V gene TRBV19, with TRBD1 matching 8 bases. V was pared by 7 bases and J by 4 bases, with 5 bases of the junction left unmatched. CDR1 and CDR2 (germline): LNHDA, SQIVND (reference sequence). The CDR3 has 13 amino acids. CDR3 sequence: CASTETGGYGYTF. The CDR3 region has the DNA TGTGCCAGTACTGAAACAGGGGGCTATGGCTACACCTTC.

The J gene is TRBJ2-1, the V gene TRBV5-1; 12 bases are shared with TRBD1. Germline V CDR1 and CDR2: SGHRS, YFSETQ. This CDR3 spans 20 amino acids. V was clipped by 5 bases and J by 0 bases; unmatched bases: 15. DNA of the CDR3: TGCGCCAGCAGGGATGGGACAGGGGGCCCGACTAGCTCCTCCTACAATGAGCAGTTCTTC. It yields the protein CASRDGTGGPTSSSYNEQFF.

The chain links TRBV4-2 to TRBJ2-1, with 9 bases matching TRBD2. The CDR3 loop spans 15 amino acids. V trimming: 4 bases; J trimming: 8 bases; junction bases outside the gene matches: 9. The V gene's germline CDR1 is LGHNA and CDR2 YNFKEQ. CDR3 DNA sequence: TGTGCCAGCAGCCTGAGTGCGGGGGGGGCCGATGAGCAGTTCTTC. Residues: CASSLSAGGADEQFF.

V is TRBV5-1 and J is TRBJ2-5; D is possibly TRBD2 (5 bases). The CDR3 is made up of 13 amino acids. Germline V gene data show CDR1 as SGHRS and CDR2 as YFSETQ. Trimming took off 4 bases at V and 7 bases at J, with 14 bases between the two ends. This CDR3 reads CASSTTSSGTQYF. CDR3 in DNA: TGCGCCAGCAGCACAACTAGTTCAGGGACCCAGTACTTC.

In this sample, this clone turned up once. The chain recombines TRBV18 with TRBJ2-7; weak D call: TRBD1 (6 bases). The CDR3 spans 16 residues. The germline V and J ends were trimmed by 2 bases and 6 bases, with 20 bases remaining between them. Germline CDR1 KGHSH, CDR2 LQKENI. The CDR3 reads CASSPNTPGQDLEQYF. CDR3 nucleotide sequence: TGTGCCAGCTCACCAAATACTCCGGGACAAGACCTCGAGCAGTACTTC. Filled out from reference TRBV18 and TRBJ2-7, the complete variable domain reads NAGVMQNPRHLVRRRGQEARLRCSPMKGHSHVYWYRQLPEEGLKFMVYLQKENIIDESGMPKERFSAEFPKEGPSILRIQQVVRGDSAAYFCASSPNTPGQDLEQYFGPGTRLTVT.

The V gene is TRBV28, the J gene TRBJ2-2; 10 bases match TRBD2. This CDR3 region has 17 residues. J gave up 7 bases and V 1 base, and 9 bases lay outside the gene matches. The germline V gene has CDR1 MDHEN and CDR2 SYDVKM. The CDR3 coding sequence is TGTGCCAGCAGTTTATTACCAGCGGGGGGGCTCGACGGGGAGCTGTTTTTT. Protein product: CASSLLPAGGLDGELFF.

The gene calls are TRBV9 and TRBJ1-1, with D perhaps matching TRBD1 (5 bases). This CDR3 has 15 amino acids. Germline V gene sequence: CDR1 SGDLS, CDR2 YYNGEE. V lost 0 bases to trimming and J lost 0 bases, with 9 bases between them. For the CDR3, the DNA is TGTGCCAGCAGCGTAGATGGGGGTTTGAACACTGAAGCTTTCTTT. Translated, it gives CASSVDGGLNTEAFF. The whole variable domain, filled in from reference TRBV9 and TRBJ1-1, reads DSGVTQTPKHLITATGQRVTLRCSPRSGDLSVYWYQQSLDQGLQFLIQYYNGEERAKGNILERFSAQQFPDLHSELNLSSLELGDSALYFCASSVDGGLNTEAFFGQGTRLTVV.

The chain has TRBV9 and TRBJ1-6; D gene unclear. Germline assignment: CDR1 SGDLS and CDR2 YYNGEE. This CDR3 has 15 amino acids. V lost 0 bases to trimming and J lost 7 bases, with 11 bases between them. The CDR3 here is CASSVGTAVNSPLHF. The CDR3 region has the DNA TGTGCCAGCAGCGTAGGCACAGCGGTAAATTCACCCCTCCACTTT. Based on the CDR3 plus reference TRBV9 and TRBJ1-6, the full variable domain is DSGVTQTPKHLITATGQRVTLRCSPRSGDLSVYWYQQSLDQGLQFLIQYYNGEERAKGNILERFSAQQFPDLHSELNLSSLELGDSALYFCASSVGTAVNSPLHFGNGTRLTVT.

The chain joins TRBV6-6 to TRBJ1-1; no definite D call. The CDR3 has 12 residues. The V end was cut by 6 bases, the J end by 1 base, with 6 bases between. Per the germline V gene, CDR1 is MNHNY and CDR2 is SVGAGI (reference sequence). The CDR3: CASSYKNTEAFF. CDR3 DNA: TGTGCCAGCAGCTACAAGAACACTGAAGCTTTCTTT.

This clone showed up just a few times. CDR3 loop: CASSLQGSYNEQFF. CDR3 bases: TGTGCCAGCAGCTTACAGGGGTCCTACAATGAGCAGTTCTTC. The chain combines TRBV7-9 with TRBJ2-1, with D possibly matching TRBD1 (6 bases). The CDR3 extends over 14 amino acids. Germline loops: CDR1 SEHNR, CDR2 FQNEAQ (reference sequence). The V end was cut by 2 bases, the J end by 1 base, with 6 bases between.